One and the same sample provided the 30 T cell receptor beta chains below, sequenced in a study of T cell responses to AZD1222 COVID-19 vaccine. The protocol was immunoSEQ multiplex PCR, while the TCRdb copy is restricted to in-frame clones and leaves out a portion. The data show about 110,000 clones, around 94% seen once. Sequencing used peripheral blood, obtained on day 0 of AZD1222 vaccination. These receptors were collected from an adult in good health.

About this clone: At the DNA level, this CDR3 is encoded by other sequences in the same sample as well. The rearrangement links TRBV18 to TRBJ1-4; D gene ambiguous. This CDR3 is 13 amino acids long. Germline values: CDR1 KGHSH, CDR2 LQKENI. The V end was cut by 2 bases, the J end by 4 bases, with 5 bases between. Written as DNA, the CDR3 is TGTGCCAGCTCACCAGGGGTTAATGAAAAACTGTTTTTT. Protein sequence: CASSPGVNEKLFF.

The chain combines TRBV11-2 with TRBJ1-2; D is perhaps TRBD1 (5 bases). V was pared by 5 bases and J by 6 bases, with 13 bases between. The CDR3 consists of 13 residues. Germline CDR1 reads SGHAT; CDR2 reads FQNNGV. In DNA, the CDR3 is TGTGCCAGCAGCAAAAGACAGATACATGGCTACACCTTC. Its translation is CASSKRQIHGYTF.

The genes are TRBV28 and TRBJ2-6; possibly TRBD1 for D (5 bases). This CDR3 spans 15 amino acids. Per the germline V gene, CDR1 is MDHEN and CDR2 is SYDVKM. The V gene lost 5 bases and the J gene lost 0 bases, with 8 bases spanning the gap. The CDR3 coding sequence is TGTGCCAGCAGTAGGCAGGGCTCTGGGGCCAACGTCCTGACTTTC. Encoded protein: CASSRQGSGANVLTF.

The rearrangement joins TRBV19 to TRBJ1-1; 7 bases line up with TRBD1. The V gene's germline CDR1 is LNHDA and CDR2 SQIVND (reference sequence). Losses at the gene ends were 6 bases for V and 0 bases for J; bases not matched to a gene: 1. The CDR3 totals 13 residues. The CDR3 sequence: CASRTGLNTEAFF. The CDR3 nucleotides read TGTGCCAGTAGGACAGGGTTGAACACTGAAGCTTTCTTT.

The chain uses TRBV18 and TRBJ2-2; 9 bases align to TRBD1. Trimming removed 3 bases from V and 1 base from J; junction bases left unmatched: 3. The CDR3 is made up of 16 amino acids. Per the germline V gene, CDR1 is KGHSH and CDR2 is LQKENI. The CDR3 nucleotides read TGTGCCAGCTCACCGGGGACAGGGCAGAACACCGGGGAGCTGTTTTTT. Protein sequence: CASSPGTGQNTGELFF.

This chain uses TRBV7-2 with TRBJ1-5, with 8 bases matching TRBD1. V lost 2 bases and J lost 7; bases outside the gene matches: 7. There are 15 residues in the CDR3. The germline V gene encodes CDR1 SGHTA and CDR2 FQGNSA. The CDR3: CASSLPPTGEQPQHF. The CDR3 region has the DNA TGTGCCAGCAGCTTACCCCCGACAGGGGAACAGCCCCAGCATTTT.

The chain uses TRBV18 and TRBJ1-4; D perhaps matches TRBD1 (5 bases). The V end lost 1 base, the J end lost 6 bases, and 9 bases lay between the germline ends. Germline CDR1 reads KGHSH; CDR2 reads LQKENI. This CDR3 is built from 14 residues. The CDR3 region is CASSPRGRDEKLFF. The CDR3 DNA follows: TGTGCCAGCTCACCACGGGGGAGGGATGAAAAACTGTTTTTT.

J is TRBJ2-7 and V is TRBV7-3; D may correspond to TRBD1 or TRBD2 (5 bases each). V was pared by 0 bases and J by 3 bases, with 12 bases between. CDR1 SGHTA and CDR2 FQGTGA come from the germline V gene. The CDR3 spans 15 residues. CDR3 region: CASSLTGTDGYEQYF. In DNA, the CDR3 is TGTGCCAGCAGCTTAACGGGGACGGACGGCTACGAGCAGTACTTC.

The chain is built from TRBV11-2 and TRBJ2-5; the match to TRBD2 covers 13 bases. Trimming cost V 5 bases and J 0 bases; bases outside gene matches: 3. The length of the CDR3 is 16 residues. Germline-derived CDR1 and CDR2 are SGHAT and FQNNGV. CDR3 amino acids: CASSAGLAGYQETQYF. The CDR3 nucleotides are TGTGCCAGCAGCGCGGGACTAGCGGGGTACCAAGAGACCCAGTACTTC.

In this sample, this clone turned up a few times. The rearrangement joins TRBV11-3 to TRBJ1-2; TRBD1 matches 7 bases. Trimming removed 1 base from V and 1 base from J; junction bases left unmatched: 0. This CDR3 region has 14 residues. Per the germline V gene, CDR1 is SGHNT and CDR2 is YENEEA. In nucleotides, the CDR3 is TGTGCCAGCAGCTTAGGGGACAGTAACTATGGCTACACCTTC. Protein sequence: CASSLGDSNYGYTF. The entire variable domain, with the rest obtained from reference TRBV11-3 and TRBJ1-2, is as follows: EAGVVQSPRYKIIEKKQPVAFWCNPISGHNTLYWYLQNLGQGPELLIRYENEEAVDDSQLPKDRFSAERLKGVDSTLKIQPAELGDSAVYLCASSLGDSNYGYTFGSGTRLTVV.

J is TRBJ2-1 and V is TRBV14; D remains ambiguous. This CDR3 has 16 amino acids. Per germline, CDR1 SGHDN and CDR2 FVKESK. V dropped 0 bases and J dropped 5 bases, with 14 bases sitting between them. The CDR3 region has the DNA TGTGCCAGCAGCCAAGATGAGGTGGGGAACCACAATGAGCAGTTCTTC. Translation gives CASSQDEVGNHNEQFF.

With respect to this clone: Sequence at one end of the junction differs from germline and may be a read error. V gene TRBV27 combines with J gene TRBJ1-1, with 7 bases that match TRBD1. The germline V gene encodes CDR1 MNHEY and CDR2 SMNVEV (reference sequence). This CDR3 spans 11 amino acids. CDR3 bases: TGTGCCAGCCTCCCGACAGGGAAGGGGGTATGG. It translates to CASLPTGKGVW.

Only one count was recorded for this clone. For the CDR3, the DNA is TGTGCCACCAGTGATGCAGCTCAAGAGACCCAGTACTTC. Translated, it gives CATSDAAQETQYF. V usage is TRBV24-1 and J usage is TRBJ2-5; D not resolved. The CDR3 totals 13 residues. Trimming took off 3 bases at V and 2 bases at J, with 6 bases between the two ends. Germline-derived CDR1 and CDR2 are KGHDR and SFDVKD.

This clone came up once. The V gene is TRBV27, the J gene TRBJ1-2; a weak D match, TRBD1 (6 bases). In germline, CDR1 is MNHEY, CDR2 SMNVEV (reference sequence). V was cut by 8 bases and J by 8 bases, with 15 bases left in between. The CDR3 runs to 12 residues. The CDR3 is CASFTGTSGYTF. CDR3 sequence (DNA): TGTGCCAGCTTTACCGGGACATCGGGCTACACCTTC.

V gene TRBV6-6 combines with J gene TRBJ1-2; 7 bases agree with TRBD1. Germline loops: CDR1 MNHNY, CDR2 SVGAGI (reference sequence). The CDR3 spans 14 residues. V was clipped by 6 bases and J by 4 bases; unmatched bases: 8. The CDR3 region has the DNA TGTGCCAGCAGCCCGTCCCGGGACAGCTATGGCTACACCTTC. Amino acid sequence: CASSPSRDSYGYTF.

The chain is built from TRBV11-2 and TRBJ2-2; D gene unclear. The germline CDR1 and CDR2 sequences are SGHAT and FQNNGV. Trimming removed 1 base from V and 5 bases from J, with 11 bases in between. This CDR3 has 15 residues. The CDR3 spells CASSLVVVRTGELFF. The CDR3 DNA is TGTGCCAGCAGCTTAGTGGTCGTCAGGACCGGGGAGCTGTTTTTT.

The chain has TRBV19 and TRBJ1-2; 9 bases fit TRBD1. This CDR3 has 14 residues. The ends lost 8 bases at V and 4 bases at J; junction bases unmatched: 8. The germline gives CDR1 LNHDA, CDR2 SQIVND (reference sequence). CDR3 sequence reads: CASAFTGGIYGYTF. CDR3 nucleotides: TGTGCCAGTGCCTTCACAGGGGGCATCTATGGCTACACCTTC. Full variable domain (outside the CDR3, taken from reference TRBV19 and TRBJ1-2): DGGITQSPKYLFRKEGQNVTLSCEQNLNHDAMYWYRQDPGQGLRLIYYSQIVNDFQKGDIAEGYSVSREKKESFPLTVTSAQKNPTAFYLCASAFTGGIYGYTFGSGTRLTVV.

The genes are TRBV6-5 and TRBJ1-2; unclear D gene. V lost 0 bases and J 4 bases, leaving 12 bases between the germline ends. Germline V lookup: CDR1 MNHEY, CDR2 SVGAGI. There are 15 residues in the CDR3. CDR3: CASSYSITPGYGYTF. CDR3 in DNA: TGTGCCAGCAGTTACTCGATTACCCCGGGCTATGGCTACACCTTC.

In the case of this clone: One end of the junction does not line up with germline, which may come from a read error. V is TRBV5-1 and J is TRBJ2-1, with D unclear. The V gene's germline CDR1 is SGHRS and CDR2 YFSETQ. This CDR3 contains 16 residues. The CDR3 nucleotides are TGCGCCAGCAGCTTGGCAAGGGCACCCTCCCACAATGAGCAGTTCTTC. The encoded protein is CASSLARAPSHNEQFF.

The V call is TRBV6-5, the J call TRBJ1-1; D perhaps matches TRBD1 (6 bases). The CDR3 consists of 14 residues. Between the trimmed V and J ends, which lost 2 bases and 1 base, there was a span of 8 bases. Germline CDR1 and CDR2: MNHEY and SVGAGI. The CDR3 sequence: CASSYPGANTEAFF. In DNA, the CDR3 is TGTGCCAGCAGTTACCCAGGGGCGAACACTGAAGCTTTCTTT.

V and J are TRBV18 and TRBJ1-3, with D maybe TRBD1 (5 bases). This CDR3 has 15 residues. Germline V gene data show CDR1 as KGHSH and CDR2 as LQKENI. Trimming stripped 3 bases from V and 2 bases from J, with 11 bases between. The chain's CDR3 is CASSPGTTPGNTIYF. The DNA of the CDR3 is TGTGCCAGCTCACCCGGGACCACTCCTGGAAACACCATATATTTT.

The J gene is TRBJ2-1, the V gene TRBV5-1, with D perhaps TRBD1 or TRBD2 (5 bases each). V lost 4 bases and J 3 bases, leaving 17 bases between the germline ends. Germline CDR1 and CDR2: SGHRS and YFSETQ. The CDR3 runs 16 residues. CDR3 sequence reads: CASSPGPGPLYNEQFF. CDR3 nucleotides: TGCGCCAGCAGCCCGGGGCCAGGTCCCCTCTACAATGAGCAGTTCTTC. The complete variable domain, with remaining parts taken from reference TRBV5-1 and TRBJ2-1, reads KAGVTQTPRYLIKTRGQQVTLSCSPISGHRSVSWYQQTPGQGLQFLFEYFSETQRNKGNFPGRFSGRQFSNSRSEMNVSTLELGDSALYLCASSPGPGPLYNEQFFGPGTRLTVL.

The V call is TRBV28, the J call TRBJ1-5, with 9 bases aligning to TRBD1. The CDR3 extends over 15 amino acids. The V segment lost 6 bases and the J segment 6 bases; nucleotides outside the gene matches: 9. Germline lookup yields CDR1 MDHEN and CDR2 SYDVKM. In DNA, the CDR3 is TGTGCCAGCAGGGGGACTGGACAGGGGAGTCAGCCCCAGCATTTT. Amino acid sequence: CASRGTGQGSQPQHF.

The J gene is TRBJ2-1, the V gene TRBV6-5; D assignment may be TRBD1 or TRBD2 (5 bases each). V was clipped by 5 bases and J by 8 bases, with 13 bases between them. Germline V gives CDR1 MNHEY, CDR2 SVGAGI. This CDR3 is built from 13 residues. The CDR3 DNA reads as TGTGCCAGCAGTACACTAGTCAGGGATGAGCAGTTCTTC. Its protein product is CASSTLVRDEQFF.

V gene TRBV21-1 combines with J gene TRBJ2-2. TRBV21-1 is a pseudogene locus. This CDR3 spans 14 amino acids. CDR3 protein: CASNHLHAPGELFF. CDR3 coding DNA: TGTGCCAGCAACCACCTACACGCGCCCGGGGAGCTGTTTTTT.

The rearrangement links TRBV4-1 to TRBJ2-7, with TRBD2 identical over 13 bases. J lost 4 bases, V lost 5 bases, and 17 bases had no gene match. The CDR3 consists of 19 residues. CDR1 and CDR2 from the germline V gene are MGHRA and YSYEKL. The CDR3 bases are TGCGCCAGCAGCGCCCGGACTAGCGGGGGCCGCGATTTGGATTACGAGCAGTACTTC. Translating it yields CASSARTSGGRDLDYEQYF.

The V gene is TRBV19, the J gene TRBJ1-1; D may be TRBD1 (5 bases). CDR1 and CDR2 from the germline V gene are LNHDA and SQIVND (reference sequence). There are 15 residues in the CDR3. V was pared by 3 bases and J by 2 bases, with 13 bases between. The CDR3: CASSINLGQNTEAFF. The CDR3 DNA reads as TGTGCCAGTAGTATTAATTTAGGACAAAACACTGAAGCTTTCTTT.

This clone appeared a single time. This chain uses TRBV11-2 with TRBJ2-1; 9 nucleotides line up with TRBD2. From germline, CDR1 is SGHAT and CDR2 FQNNGV. With 4 bases clipped from V and 4 bases from J, the junction kept 2 bases outside the gene matches. The CDR3 totals 14 residues. Written as DNA, the CDR3 is TGTGCCAGCAGCTCGAGCGGGGGGTACAATGAGCAGTTCTTC. This codes for CASSSSGGYNEQFF.

The CDR3 loop is CASSLRQGKGNTIYF. In DNA form, the CDR3 reads TGTGCCAGCAGCTTACGGCAGGGGAAAGGAAACACCATATATTTT. The chain couples TRBV7-9 to TRBJ1-3, with TRBD1 as a possible D gene (6 bases). Germline V gives CDR1 SEHNR, CDR2 FQNEAQ (reference sequence). V was trimmed by 2 bases and J by 4 bases, leaving 12 bases between them. The CDR3 length is 15 residues.

The gene calls are TRBV28 and TRBJ1-2; 8 nucleotides line up with TRBD1. The CDR3 spans 15 residues. The trim removed 5 bases at V and 6 bases at J, leaving 11 bases unmatched. CDR1 is MDHEN, CDR2 SYDVKM, per germline. For the CDR3, the DNA is TGTGCCAGCAGTCCACGGACAGGGAATCTGAATGGCTACACCTTC. This encodes CASSPRTGNLNGYTF.